This T cell receptor (beta chain) is from a study of PD-1 blockade in mismatch repair-deficient tumors. Overall study: All were previously treated, progressing patients with about 11 mismatch repair-deficient cancer types.

Mismatch repair deficiency was confirmed in all patients, by PCR or immunohistochemistry. TCRs were sequenced from a few patients responding to pembrolizumab. The germline V gene encodes CDR1 SGHNT and CDR2 YENEEA. The V end was cut by 5 bases, the J end by 1 base, with 15 bases between. This CDR3 region has 17 residues. TCRdb's table, derived via immunoSEQ multiplex PCR, lists solely in-frame clones and lacks some. The sample lists 75,000 to 80,000 clones, 80% to 90% occurring once. Material: peripheral blood, obtained 44 weeks after starting pembrolizumab. This chain links TRBV11-3 with TRBJ2-6; maybe TRBD2 (5 bases). This TCR was recovered from an adult with mismatch repair-deficient cancer. The CDR3 sequence is CASSPRGRGSGANVLTF. In DNA, the CDR3 is TGTGCCAGCAGCCCCCGAGGGAGAGGGTCTGGGGCCAACGTCCTGACTTTC.